The 16 T cell receptor beta chains in this list originate from one sample, sequenced in a study of T-cell reconstitution after alpha-beta-depleted transplantation in children. A TCRbeta library incorporating unique molecular identifiers was prepared. TCRdb re-analysed the PCR reads in MiXCR, keeping a single row per CDR3 protein. The table records about 610,000 distinct CDR3 sequences, roughly 10% of them present only once. The sample consisted of PBMCs from the stem cell graft donor, taken from the stem cell graft. These receptors were taken from a human donor who donated a stem cell graft to a child with acute myeloid leukemia.

This clonotype was observed many times. The V gene is TRBV12-3 or TRBV12-4, the J gene TRBJ2-7; TRBD1 is a possible D gene (6 bases). This CDR3 spans 13 amino acids. Trimming took 6 bases from V and 4 from J, leaving 13 bases between them. The CDR3 is CASRPQGLYEQYF. The DNA for the CDR3 is TGTGCCAGCAGGCCACAGGGTTTGTACGAGCAGTACTTC.

This clonotype was seen a few times. The chain carries TRBV20-1 and TRBJ2-5; D unresolved. The V gene's germline CDR1 is DFQATT and CDR2 SNEGSKA (reference sequence). The CDR3 extends over 12 amino acids. V was pared by 6 bases and J by 2 bases, with 10 bases between. The CDR3 region is CSAGPVQETQYF. CDR3 coding DNA: TGCAGTGCCGGACCGGTACAAGAGACCCAGTACTTC.

J is TRBJ2-1 and V is TRBV6-2 or TRBV6-3; TRBD2 matches at 8 bases. Germline CDR1 is MNHEY and CDR2 is SVGEGT. The CDR3 is 18 residues long. J gave up 0 bases and V 0 bases, and 7 bases lay outside the gene matches. CDR3 loop: CASSYSLGLGSSYNEQFF. CDR3 bases: TGTGCCAGCAGTTACTCCTTGGGACTAGGGAGCTCCTACAATGAGCAGTTCTTC.

In this sample, this clonotype turned up a few times. The rearrangement links TRBV4-2 to TRBJ2-5, with TRBD2 matching over 9 bases. The CDR3 totals 18 residues. From germline, CDR1 is LGHNA and CDR2 YNFKEQ. J gave up 8 bases and V 0 bases, and 16 bases lay outside the gene matches. CDR3 DNA: TGTGCCAGCAGCCAAGATTTGAGCCCAGCGGGAGGCAAGAGAACCCAGTACTTC. It yields the protein CASSQDLSPAGGKRTQYF.

This clonotype has a handful of counts. J is TRBJ2-1 and V is TRBV15; possibly TRBD2 for D (5 bases). This CDR3 has 13 amino acids. Germline V CDR1 and CDR2: LNHNV, YYDKDF (reference sequence). V was clipped by 0 bases and J by 8 bases, with 8 bases between them. CDR3 DNA sequence: TGTGCCACCAGCAGAGACCTAGCAGATGAGCAGTTCTTC. It specifies CATSRDLADEQFF.

This clonotype was seen more than once but under ten times. This rearrangement joins TRBV7-6 to TRBJ2-1; D gene uncertain. CDR1 SGHVS and CDR2 FNYEAQ come from the germline V gene. CDR3 length: 17 residues. V gave up 1 base and J gave up 4 bases, with 17 bases separating them. The DNA of the CDR3 is TGTGCCAGCAGCTTAGTGTCAGAAGTGGGGATATACAATGAGCAGTTCTTC. This codes for CASSLVSEVGIYNEQFF.

This clonotype has a count of ten or more. This chain uses TRBV4-2 with TRBJ2-1; 13 bases map to TRBD2. V was clipped by 4 bases and J by 6 bases; unmatched bases: 9. This CDR3 has 17 amino acids. Germline assignment: CDR1 LGHNA and CDR2 YNFKEQ. CDR3 DNA: TGTGCCAGCAGCCCCGGGACTAGCGGGGCCGTTAGCAATGAGCAGTTCTTC. The encoded protein is CASSPGTSGAVSNEQFF.

This clonotype was observed at least ten times. The V and J genes are TRBV6-5 and TRBJ2-2; unclear D gene. The CDR3 extends over 17 amino acids. Germline V gene lookup returns CDR1 MNHEY and CDR2 SVGAGI. Trimming pared 2 bases from V and 3 bases from J, leaving 16 bases between. The CDR3 spells CASSYGSGRGHTGELFF. The CDR3 DNA follows: TGTGCCAGCAGTTACGGGTCAGGCAGAGGTCACACCGGGGAGCTGTTTTTT.

Regarding this clonotype: A read error is possible here, since a much larger clone lies one base away. The V gene is TRBV3-1, the J gene TRBJ1-1; possibly TRBD1 for D (6 bases). The CDR3 is 14 residues long. CDR1 LGHDT and CDR2 YNNKEL come from the germline V gene (reference sequence). The CDR3 loop reads CAGSRARGNTEAFF. The CDR3 DNA sequence: TGTGCCGGCAGCCGAGCCAGGGGGAACACTGAAGCTTTCTTT.

This clonotype was seen at least ten times. The chain is built from TRBV25-1 and TRBJ1-4; no clear D. Trimming removed 10 bases from V and 8 bases from J, with 17 bases in between. The CDR3 length is 13 residues. Germline V gene sequence: CDR1 MGHDK, CDR2 SYGVNS. This CDR3 is CATSRTFGEKLFF. The CDR3 DNA sequence: TGTGCCACCTCCCGAACATTTGGGGAAAAACTGTTTTTT.

The chain couples TRBV29-1 to TRBJ1-2; 10 bases match TRBD1. Germline CDR1 and CDR2: SQVTM and ANQGSEA. With V trimmed by 7 bases and J by 8 bases, 7 bases remained unmatched. CDR3 length: 12 amino acids. CDR3 loop: CSARTGGAGYTF. CDR3 DNA: TGCAGCGCCCGGACAGGGGGAGCCGGCTACACCTTC.

This clonotype was found many times. The genes are TRBV7-6 and TRBJ1-1; TRBD1 might be the D (5 bases). This CDR3 region has 14 residues. CDR1 SGHVS and CDR2 FNYEAQ come from the germline V gene. Trimming took 2 bases from V and 1 from J, leaving 8 bases between them. The CDR3 nucleotides are TGTGCCAGCAGCTTACAGGGATGGAACACTGAAGCTTTCTTT. It specifies CASSLQGWNTEAFF.

This clonotype was detected many times. The CDR3 sequence: CASSPEGSGSAYPTKNIQYF. The CDR3 region has the DNA TGTGCCAGCAGCCCCGAAGGGAGCGGGAGTGCTTACCCGACCAAAAACATTCAGTACTTC. The rearrangement links TRBV7-2 to TRBJ2-4; 8 nucleotides agree with TRBD2. Looked up from germline, CDR1 is SGHTA and CDR2 is FQGNSA. Unmatched junction bases numbered 20, after V lost 5 bases and J lost 2 bases. This CDR3 spans 20 amino acids.

This clonotype was picked up a small number of times. V and J are TRBV6-2 or TRBV6-3 and TRBJ2-1; perhaps TRBD2 as D (6 bases). This CDR3 contains 15 residues. Trimming shortened V by 2 bases and J by 10 bases, and 18 bases separated the two germline ends. Germline V gives CDR1 MNHEY, CDR2 SVGEGT. The CDR3 spells CASSYNGDFQKEQFF. In nucleotides, the CDR3 is TGTGCCAGCAGTTACAACGGGGACTTCCAGAAGGAGCAGTTCTTC.

The chain combines TRBV5-1 with TRBJ2-3; 11 nucleotides agree with TRBD2. The CDR3 extends over 16 amino acids. With 4 bases clipped from V and 3 bases from J, the junction kept 7 bases outside the gene matches. The germline gives CDR1 SGHRS, CDR2 YFSETQ. This CDR3 is CASSPGLAVVTDTQYF. CDR3 nucleotides: TGCGCCAGCAGCCCGGGACTAGCGGTGGTGACAGATACGCAGTATTTT.

The chain uses TRBV12-3 or TRBV12-4 and TRBJ1-5; D ambiguous. The CDR3 consists of 14 residues. The germline V and J ends were trimmed by 4 bases and 2 bases, with 9 bases remaining between them. CDR3 DNA: TGTGCCAGCAGTTCGCCTCCGGGCAATCAGCCCCAGCATTTT. This codes for CASSSPPGNQPQHF.